This TCR beta chain was observed in a study of T cells in pancreatic ductal adenocarcinoma. No neoadjuvant therapy was given to the selected pancreatic ductal adenocarcinoma patients before their surgery. Assay used: immunoSEQ multiplex PCR; TCRdb lists only in-frame clones, some missing. Of 25,000 to 35,000 clones listed, around nine tenths were seen once; the top ten hold roughly 2.3%. The receptor was isolated from a human donor with pancreatic ductal adenocarcinoma. Sequenced material: PBMCs.

CDR3 DNA: TGTGCCAGCAGTCTTTCCGATGGTGGCTACGAGCAGTACTTC. This encodes CASSLSDGGYEQYF. V usage is TRBV28 and J usage is TRBJ2-7; D unresolved. V was cut by 5 bases and J by 3 bases, with 14 bases left in between. Germline CDR1 and CDR2: MDHEN and SYDVKM. The CDR3 runs to 14 residues.